This T cell receptor (beta chain) stems from a study of monozygotic twins with inflammatory bowel disease. Study-level points and caveats: Findings did not support one strong IBD-associated signal or clonotype.

One entry per CDR3 protein, without DNA, is what TCRdb gives after re-calling the 5' RACE reads. Found here are about 170,000 distinct CDR3 sequences; the top ten clones hold 2.5% to 3%. The germline gives CDR1 SGHRS, CDR2 YFSETQ. This CDR3 has 14 amino acids. Comments on this clonotype: What it binds is unknown.

The receptor's source is a human donor with ulcerative colitis or Crohn's disease, or a healthy co-twin of an affected twin (not recorded which). Sequenced sample: blood. V usage is TRBV5-1 and J usage is TRBJ2-7. The CDR3: CASMSIGSSYEQYF.